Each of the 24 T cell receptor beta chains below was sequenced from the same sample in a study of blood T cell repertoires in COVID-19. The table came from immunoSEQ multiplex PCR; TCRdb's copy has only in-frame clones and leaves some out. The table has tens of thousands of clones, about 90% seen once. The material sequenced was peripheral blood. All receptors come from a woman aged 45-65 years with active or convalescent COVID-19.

The chain's CDR3 is CASSFGAGRPDNYGYTF. The DNA of the CDR3 is TGTGCCAGCAGCTTTGGGGCTGGGAGGCCCGATAACTATGGCTACACCTTC. The chain combines TRBV7-6 with TRBJ1-2; TRBD1 might be the D (5 bases). The CDR3 sequence is 17 residues long. Germline values: CDR1 SGHVS, CDR2 FNYEAQ. V lost 3 bases and J lost 1, with 18 bases in between. Full variable domain (rest looked up from reference TRBV7-6 and TRBJ1-2): GAGVSQSPRYKVTKRGQDVALRCDPISGHVSLYWYRQALGQGPEFLTYFNYEAQQDKSGLPNDRFSAERPEGSISTLTIQRTEQRDSAMYRCASSFGAGRPDNYGYTFGSGTRLTVV.

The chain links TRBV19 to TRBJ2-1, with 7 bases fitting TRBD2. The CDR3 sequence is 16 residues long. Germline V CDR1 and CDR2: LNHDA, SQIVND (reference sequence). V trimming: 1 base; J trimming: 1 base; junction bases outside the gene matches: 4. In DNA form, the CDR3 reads TGTGCCAGTAGTATAGGTGGCGGGAGTTCCTACAATGAGCAGTTCTTC. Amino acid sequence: CASSIGGGSSYNEQFF.

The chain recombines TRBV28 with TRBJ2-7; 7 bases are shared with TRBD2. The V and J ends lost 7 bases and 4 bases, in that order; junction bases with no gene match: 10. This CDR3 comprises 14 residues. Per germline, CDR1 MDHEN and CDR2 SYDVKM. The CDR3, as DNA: TGTGCCAGCACCCAGGGAGGGAGAGAATACGAGCAGTACTTC. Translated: CASTQGGREYEQYF.

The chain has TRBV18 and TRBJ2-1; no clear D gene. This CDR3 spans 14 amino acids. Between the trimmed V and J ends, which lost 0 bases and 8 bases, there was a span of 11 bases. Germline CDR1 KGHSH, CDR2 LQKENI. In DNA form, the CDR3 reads TGTGCCAGCTCACCACCGGCACCGGCGGATGAGCAGTTCTTC. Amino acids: CASSPPAPADEQFF.

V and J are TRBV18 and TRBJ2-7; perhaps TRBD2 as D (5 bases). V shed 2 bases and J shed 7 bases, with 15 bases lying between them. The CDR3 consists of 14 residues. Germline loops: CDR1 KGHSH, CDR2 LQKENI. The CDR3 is CASSPATRTGEQYF. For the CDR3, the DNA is TGTGCCAGCTCACCAGCTACGAGGACGGGGGAGCAGTACTTC.

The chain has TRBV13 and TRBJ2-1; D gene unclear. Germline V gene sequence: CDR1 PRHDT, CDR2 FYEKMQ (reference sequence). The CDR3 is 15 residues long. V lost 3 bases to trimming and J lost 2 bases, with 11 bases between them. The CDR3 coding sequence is TGTGCCAGCAGCTTGTGGGCGTACGCCTACAATGAGCAGTTCTTC. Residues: CASSLWAYAYNEQFF.

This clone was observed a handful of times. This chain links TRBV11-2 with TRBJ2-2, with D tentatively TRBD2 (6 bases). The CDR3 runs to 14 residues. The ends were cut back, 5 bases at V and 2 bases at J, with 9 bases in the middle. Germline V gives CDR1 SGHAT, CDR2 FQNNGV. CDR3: CASSTGLNTGELFF. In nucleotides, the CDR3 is TGTGCCAGCAGCACCGGACTAAACACCGGGGAGCTGTTTTTT. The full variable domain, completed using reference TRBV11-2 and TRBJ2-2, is EAGVAQSPRYKIIEKRQSVAFWCNPISGHATLYWYQQILGQGPKLLIQFQNNGVVDDSQLPKDRFSAERLKGVDSTLKIQPAKLEDSAVYLCASSTGLNTGELFFGEGSRLTVL.

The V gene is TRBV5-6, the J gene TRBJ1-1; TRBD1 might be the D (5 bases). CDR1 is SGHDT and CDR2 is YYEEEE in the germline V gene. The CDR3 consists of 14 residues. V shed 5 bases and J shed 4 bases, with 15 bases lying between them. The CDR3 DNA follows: TGTGCCAGCAGTTTACGCGGGGGGATCACTGAAGCTTTCTTT. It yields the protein CASSLRGGITEAFF. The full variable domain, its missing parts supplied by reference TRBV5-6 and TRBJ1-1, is DAGVTQSPTHLIKTRGQQVTLRCSPKSGHDTVSWYQQALGQGPQFIFQYYEEEERQRGNFPDRFSGHQFPNYSSELNVNALLLGDSALYLCASSLRGGITEAFFGQGTRLTVV.

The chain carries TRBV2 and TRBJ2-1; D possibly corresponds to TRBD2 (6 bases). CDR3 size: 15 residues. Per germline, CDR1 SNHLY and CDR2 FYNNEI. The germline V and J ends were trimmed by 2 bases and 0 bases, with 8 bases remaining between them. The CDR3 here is CASSELGGSYNEQFF. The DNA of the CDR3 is TGTGCCAGCAGTGAATTGGGAGGCTCCTACAATGAGCAGTTCTTC.

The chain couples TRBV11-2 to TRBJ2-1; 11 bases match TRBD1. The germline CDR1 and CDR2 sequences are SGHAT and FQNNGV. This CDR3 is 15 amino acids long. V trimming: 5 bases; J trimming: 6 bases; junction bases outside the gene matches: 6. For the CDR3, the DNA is TGTGCCAGCAGCCAAGGGACAGGGGGGTCCAATGAGCAGTTCTTC. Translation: CASSQGTGGSNEQFF.

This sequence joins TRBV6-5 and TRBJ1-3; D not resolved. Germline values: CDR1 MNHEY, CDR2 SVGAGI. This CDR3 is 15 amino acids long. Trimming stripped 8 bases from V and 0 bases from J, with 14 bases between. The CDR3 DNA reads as TGTGCCAGCCCCGAACTGGGCAACTCTGGAAACACCATATATTTT. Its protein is CASPELGNSGNTIYF.

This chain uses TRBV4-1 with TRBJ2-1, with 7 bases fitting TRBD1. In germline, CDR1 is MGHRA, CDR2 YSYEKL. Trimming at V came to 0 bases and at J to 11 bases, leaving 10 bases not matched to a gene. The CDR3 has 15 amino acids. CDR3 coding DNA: TGCGCCAGCAGCCAAGAAGGGGACAGACAGGGTAAGCAGTTCTTC. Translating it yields CASSQEGDRQGKQFF.

This CDR3 reads CAWEGSTGANVLTF. Written as DNA, the CDR3 is TGTGCCTGGGAGGGTTCGACCGGGGCCAACGTCCTGACTTTC. The gene calls are TRBV30 and TRBJ2-6, with D possibly being TRBD2 (5 bases). Germline loops: CDR1 GTSNPN, CDR2 SVGIG (reference sequence). V shed 5 bases and J shed 4 bases, with 12 bases lying between them. The CDR3 loop spans 14 amino acids.

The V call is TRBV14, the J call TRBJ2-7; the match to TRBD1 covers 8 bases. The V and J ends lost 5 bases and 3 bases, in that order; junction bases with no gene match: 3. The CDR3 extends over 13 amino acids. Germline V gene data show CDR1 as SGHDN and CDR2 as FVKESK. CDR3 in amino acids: CASSFGQGYEQYF. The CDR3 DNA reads TGTGCCAGCAGCTTCGGACAGGGCTACGAGCAGTACTTC.

The CDR3, as DNA: TGTGCCAGCAGTGCCCTCAGGGCTGGTCAGCCCCAGCATTTT. Its protein is CASSALRAGQPQHF. V usage is TRBV2 and J usage is TRBJ1-5; possibly TRBD1 for D (5 bases). This CDR3 is 14 amino acids long. V was shortened by 4 bases and J by 6 bases, with 13 bases between the two germline ends. Germline CDR1 SNHLY, CDR2 FYNNEI.

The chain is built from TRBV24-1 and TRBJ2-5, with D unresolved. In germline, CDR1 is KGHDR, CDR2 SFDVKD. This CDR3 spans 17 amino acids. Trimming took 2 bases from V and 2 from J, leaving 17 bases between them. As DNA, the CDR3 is TGTGCCACCAGTGATTCAGGCGTCGGAACCATACAAGAGACCCAGTACTTC. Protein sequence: CATSDSGVGTIQETQYF.

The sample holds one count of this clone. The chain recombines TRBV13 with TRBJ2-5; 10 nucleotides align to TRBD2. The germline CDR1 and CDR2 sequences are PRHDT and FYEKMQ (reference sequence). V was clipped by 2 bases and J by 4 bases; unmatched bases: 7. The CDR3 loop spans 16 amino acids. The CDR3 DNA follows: TGTGCCAGCAGCTTACGAGCGGGAGGGAGAAGAGAGACCCAGTACTTC. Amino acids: CASSLRAGGRRETQYF.

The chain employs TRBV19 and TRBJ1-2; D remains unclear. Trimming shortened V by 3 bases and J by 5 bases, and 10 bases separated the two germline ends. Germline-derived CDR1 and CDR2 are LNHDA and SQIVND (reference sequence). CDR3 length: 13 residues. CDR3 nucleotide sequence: TGTGCCAGTAGTATTGATGGAGTTTATGGCTACACCTTC. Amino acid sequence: CASSIDGVYGYTF. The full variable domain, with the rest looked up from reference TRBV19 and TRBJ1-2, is DGGITQSPKYLFRKEGQNVTLSCEQNLNHDAMYWYRQDPGQGLRLIYYSQIVNDFQKGDIAEGYSVSREKKESFPLTVTSAQKNPTAFYLCASSIDGVYGYTFGSGTRLTVV.

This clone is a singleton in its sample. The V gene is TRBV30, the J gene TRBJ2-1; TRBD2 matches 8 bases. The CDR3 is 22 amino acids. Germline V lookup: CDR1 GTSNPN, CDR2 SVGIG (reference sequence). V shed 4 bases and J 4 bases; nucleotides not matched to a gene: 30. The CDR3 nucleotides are TGTGCCTGGACCACTATTCACCCCGGGGGGCAGGCGGGTAGCGGGGTATACAATGAGCAGTTCTTC. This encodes CAWTTIHPGGQAGSGVYNEQFF.

CDR3 loop: CASSAGTDQGQYF. CDR3 nucleotides: TGTGCCAGCAGCGCTGGGACAGACCAGGGGCAGTACTTC. The chain employs TRBV7-8 and TRBJ2-7; 7 bases are a match to TRBD1. V lost 5 bases to trimming and J lost 9 bases; unmatched junction nucleotides: 10. Per germline, CDR1 SGHVS and CDR2 FQNEAQ. The CDR3 has 13 residues.

The CDR3 nucleotides are TGCGCCAGCAGGCGCGGAGATACCGGGGCCAACGTCCTGACTTTC. Residues: CASRRGDTGANVLTF. The rearrangement links TRBV5-1 to TRBJ2-6; D unresolved. The germline V gene has CDR1 SGHRS and CDR2 YFSETQ. Trimming took 5 bases from V and 4 from J, leaving 13 bases between them. There are 15 residues in the CDR3.

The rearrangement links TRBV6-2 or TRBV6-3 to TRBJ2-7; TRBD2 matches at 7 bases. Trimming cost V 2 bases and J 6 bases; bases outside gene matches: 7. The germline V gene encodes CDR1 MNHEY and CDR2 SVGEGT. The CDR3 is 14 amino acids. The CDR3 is CASSYKAGALEQYF. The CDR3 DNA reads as TGTGCCAGCAGTTACAAGGCGGGAGCCCTCGAGCAGTACTTC.

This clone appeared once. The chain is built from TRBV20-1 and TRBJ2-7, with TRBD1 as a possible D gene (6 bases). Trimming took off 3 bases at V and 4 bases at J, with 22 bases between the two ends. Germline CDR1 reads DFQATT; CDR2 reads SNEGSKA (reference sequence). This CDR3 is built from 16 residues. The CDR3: CSASPAIRGHVYEQYF. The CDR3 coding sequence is TGCAGTGCTAGTCCTGCCATACGGGGACATGTTTACGAGCAGTACTTC.

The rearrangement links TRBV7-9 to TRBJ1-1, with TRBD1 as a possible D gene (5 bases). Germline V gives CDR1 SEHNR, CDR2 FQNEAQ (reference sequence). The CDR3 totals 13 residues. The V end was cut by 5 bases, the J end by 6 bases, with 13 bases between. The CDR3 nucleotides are TGTGCCAGCAGCCCCGGGGGGTTCGCTGAAGCTTTCTTT. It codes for CASSPGGFAEAFF.